Below, 21 T cell receptor beta chains from the same sample are listed, as sequenced in a study of CD8+ T cells in alopecia areata. Collected material from alopecia areata patients comprised lesional scalp punch biopsies and peripheral blood. Extracted from the samples, RNA was reverse transcribed into cDNA to serve as the sequencing template. The protocol was immunoSEQ multiplex PCR, while the TCRdb copy is restricted to in-frame clones and leaves out a portion. The sample gives roughly 20,000 clones, about 70% of which show up once; approximately 6.1% is in the top ten. The sequenced sample was skin, obtained at week 0. The receptors stem from a human donor with alopecia areata.

This clone was recorded a few times. The chain is built from TRBV19 and TRBJ2-1, with 8 positions matching TRBD1. There are 18 residues in the CDR3. V dropped 8 bases and J dropped 2; count of bases not matched to a gene: 17. Germline V CDR1 and CDR2: LNHDA, SQIVND (reference sequence). The DNA of the CDR3 is TGTGCCAGTTCGGTGGATCCCCGGAGACAGGGGCCCTACAATGAGCAGTTCTTC. Residues: CASSVDPRRQGPYNEQFF.

The genes are TRBV25-1 and TRBJ1-1, with a possible D match to TRBD1 (5 bases). The CDR3 has 13 residues. CDR1 MGHDK and CDR2 SYGVNS come from the germline V gene. V dropped 9 bases and J dropped 5 bases, with 16 bases sitting between them. The CDR3 nucleotides are TGTGCCAGTTCCATACCCGGGGGGACTGAAGCTTTCTTT. Amino acid sequence: CASSIPGGTEAFF.

V gene TRBV5-6 combines with J gene TRBJ2-2, with D unclear. Trimming shortened V by 5 bases and J by 2 bases, and 7 bases separated the two germline ends. CDR3 size: 13 residues. Germline V lookup: CDR1 SGHDT, CDR2 YYEEEE. CDR3 coding DNA: TGTGCCAGCAGATCCTATAACACCGGGGAGCTGTTTTTT. This gives the protein CASRSYNTGELFF.

The CDR3: CASSPGFGIQETQYF. CDR3 nucleotides: TGTGCCAGCAGCCCAGGCTTCGGGATTCAGGAGACCCAGTACTTC. V usage is TRBV7-2 and J usage is TRBJ2-5; D might be TRBD2 (5 bases). This CDR3 comprises 15 residues. The ends were cut back, 5 bases at V and 5 bases at J, with 18 bases in the middle. The germline V gene encodes CDR1 SGHTA and CDR2 FQGNSA.

This clone was observed a few times. The CDR3 reads CASSHNAIPKPTDTQYF. For the CDR3, the DNA is TGTGCCAGCAGCCACAATGCGATTCCAAAACCCACAGATACGCAGTATTTT. The V call is TRBV7-8, the J call TRBJ2-3; no firm D call. This CDR3 spans 17 amino acids. The germline gives CDR1 SGHVS, CDR2 FQNEAQ. V was trimmed by 5 bases and J by 2 bases, leaving 20 bases between them.

In nucleotides, the CDR3 is TGTGCCAGCAGTCCGAGGGGGCACACTGAAGCTTTCTTT. Protein product: CASSPRGHTEAFF. The chain recombines TRBV6-5 with TRBJ1-1; 7 bases fit TRBD1. CDR1 is MNHEY and CDR2 is SVGAGI in the germline V gene. The junction had 3 bases not matched to a gene; V was cut back by 5 bases and J by 3 bases. This CDR3 comprises 13 residues.

By share of the sample, this clone is medium-sized (0.01 to 0.1%). The chain carries TRBV10-3 and TRBJ2-7, with TRBD2 matching over 8 bases. With V trimmed by 3 bases and J by 2 bases, 12 bases remained unmatched. The CDR3 has 17 residues. Germline V gives CDR1 ENHRY, CDR2 SYGVKD. The CDR3 reads CAISEFSGTRVPYEQYF. CDR3 sequence (DNA): TGTGCCATCAGTGAATTTTCAGGGACTAGGGTACCCTACGAGCAGTACTTC.

The V gene is TRBV7-9, the J gene TRBJ1-2; D is undetermined. The V end was cut by 3 bases, the J end by 3 bases, with 14 bases between. Germline values: CDR1 SEHNR, CDR2 FQNEAQ (reference sequence). The CDR3 runs 15 residues. CDR3 residues: CASSFYSADDYGYTF. DNA of the CDR3: TGTGCCAGCAGCTTCTATTCAGCGGACGACTATGGCTACACCTTC.

The gene calls are TRBV11-2 and TRBJ2-7; possible D gene TRBD1, 5 bases. The V gene's germline CDR1 is SGHAT and CDR2 FQNNGV. CDR3 length: 14 amino acids. V was shortened by 0 bases and J by 4 bases, with 10 bases between the two germline ends. The CDR3 loop reads CASSLDPGRYEQYF. DNA for the CDR3: TGTGCCAGCAGCTTAGACCCAGGGCGATACGAGCAGTACTTC.

V gene TRBV9 combines with J gene TRBJ2-3, with D hard to call. Germline V gives CDR1 SGDLS, CDR2 YYNGEE. The V end was cut by 0 bases, the J end by 5 bases, with 4 bases between. The CDR3 has 12 residues. The CDR3 spells CASSVGIDTQYF. CDR3 in DNA: TGTGCCAGCAGCGTAGGAATAGATACGCAGTATTTT.

The chain joins TRBV5-1 to TRBJ2-6; D tentatively reads TRBD1 or TRBD2 (5 bases each). CDR3 size: 15 residues. Germline assignment: CDR1 SGHRS and CDR2 YFSETQ. With 7 bases removed from V and 4 bases from J, the gap between germline ends came to 15 bases. The CDR3 bases are TGCGCCAGCTTCCAGGGACCGACCGGGGCCAACGTCCTGACTTTC. Amino acids: CASFQGPTGANVLTF.

Note on this clone: One end of the junction fails to match germline, which may point to a read error. The J gene is TRBJ1-5, the V gene TRBV5-5, with a weak D call TRBD1 (6 bases). Germline CDR1 reads SGHKS; CDR2 reads YYEKEE (reference sequence). The CDR3 covers 17 residues. The CDR3 loop is CASSRDYREGSNQPQHF. The CDR3 nucleotides read TGTGCCAGCAGCCGCGATTACAGGGAAGGTAGCAACCAGCCCCAGCATTTT.

The chain joins TRBV6-5 to TRBJ1-1; weak D call: TRBD1 (5 bases). This CDR3 is 15 amino acids long. Trimming pared 10 bases from V and 1 base from J, leaving 19 bases between. Germline V gene data show CDR1 as MNHEY and CDR2 as SVGAGI. This chain's CDR3 is CAIRAMTSGNTEAFF. CDR3 sequence (DNA): TGTGCCATCAGGGCGATGACATCGGGGAACACTGAAGCTTTCTTT.

The genes are TRBV5-6 and TRBJ1-1; D remains unclear. The CDR3 has 15 amino acids. Germline CDR1 reads SGHDT; CDR2 reads YYEEEE. V shed 2 bases and J shed 3 bases, with 14 bases lying between them. CDR3 sequence reads: CASSFRAEGYTEAFF. DNA for the CDR3: TGTGCCAGCAGCTTCCGGGCGGAAGGGTACACTGAAGCTTTCTTT.

This clone appeared a single time. CDR3 in amino acids: CASSFGAVSTDTQYF. CDR3 bases: TGTGCCAGCAGTTTTGGGGCGGTGAGCACAGATACGCAGTATTTT. This chain uses TRBV27 with TRBJ2-3, with D perhaps TRBD1 (5 bases). The V end lost 3 bases, the J end lost 0 bases, and 10 bases lay between the germline ends. Germline CDR1 MNHEY, CDR2 SMNVEV (reference sequence). The CDR3 has 15 amino acids.

J is TRBJ1-2 and V is TRBV7-9; TRBD1 is a possible D gene (6 bases). With 3 bases removed from V and 4 bases from J, the gap between germline ends came to 15 bases. Germline CDR1 is SEHNR and CDR2 is FQNEAQ (reference sequence). CDR3 length: 15 residues. The chain's CDR3 is CASSFGGATFYGYTF. CDR3 bases: TGTGCCAGCAGCTTCGGGGGGGCGACCTTCTATGGCTACACCTTC.

The chain couples TRBV19 to TRBJ1-5; unclear D gene. This CDR3 comprises 13 residues. Germline CDR1 LNHDA, CDR2 SQIVND (reference sequence). With 4 bases removed from V and 5 bases from J, the gap between germline ends came to 9 bases. As DNA, the CDR3 is TGTGCCAGTAGTACCAACCGGGATCAGCCCCAGCATTTT. It specifies CASSTNRDQPQHF.

On this clone itself: One junction end disagrees with the germline gene, perhaps due to a read error. Other DNA sequences of this sample code for an identical CDR3. The genes are TRBV30 and TRBJ1-6; no reliable D call. The CDR3 covers 14 residues. Germline-derived CDR1 and CDR2 are GTSNPN and SVGIG (reference sequence). CDR3 region: CAWSVGGGNSPLHF. The CDR3 coding sequence is TGTGCCTGGAGTGTCGGAGGCGGTAATTCGCCCCTCCACTTT.

The chain is built from TRBV4-3 and TRBJ2-1, with 10 bases fitting TRBD2. CDR1 is LGHNA, CDR2 YSLEER, per germline. V shed 7 bases and J 8 bases; nucleotides not matched to a gene: 11. This CDR3 has 15 residues. The CDR3 here is CASITSGDLEDEQFF. The CDR3 DNA is TGCGCCAGCATAACTAGCGGGGATCTCGAAGATGAGCAGTTCTTC.

The J gene is TRBJ2-7, the V gene TRBV29-1, with 7 bases that match TRBD1. The V and J ends lost 1 base and 4 bases, in that order; junction bases with no gene match: 4. Germline V gene sequence: CDR1 SQVTM, CDR2 ANQGSEA. There are 13 residues in the CDR3. CDR3 sequence: CSVEGTGTYEQYF. In DNA, the CDR3 is TGCAGCGTTGAAGGGACAGGAACTTACGAGCAGTACTTC.

V is TRBV14 and J is TRBJ1-6; no firm D call. This CDR3 spans 17 amino acids. Germline V gives CDR1 SGHDN, CDR2 FVKESK. Between the trimmed V and J ends, which lost 1 base and 0 bases, there was a span of 10 bases. The CDR3: CASSQGATRSYNSPLHF. The CDR3 DNA reads TGTGCCAGCAGCCAAGGCGCCACCCGCTCCTATAATTCACCCCTCCACTTT.